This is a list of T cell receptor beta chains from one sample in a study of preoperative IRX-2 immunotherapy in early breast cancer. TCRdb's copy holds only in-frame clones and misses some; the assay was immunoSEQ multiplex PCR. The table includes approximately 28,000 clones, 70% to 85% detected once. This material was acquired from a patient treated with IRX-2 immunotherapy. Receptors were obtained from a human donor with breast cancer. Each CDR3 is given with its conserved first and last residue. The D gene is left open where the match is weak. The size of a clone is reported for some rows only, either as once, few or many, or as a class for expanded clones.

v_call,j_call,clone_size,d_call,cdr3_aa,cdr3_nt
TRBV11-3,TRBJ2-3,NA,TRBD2,CASSATAGGPTDTQYF,TGTGCCAGCAGCGCAACTGCGGGGGGGCCCACAGATACGCAGTATTTT
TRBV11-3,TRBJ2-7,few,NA,CASSLEYQRSSYEQYF,TGTGCCAGCAGCTTAGAGTATCAGCGGAGCTCCTACGAGCAGTACTTC
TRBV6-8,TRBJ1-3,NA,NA,CASSYPPNRAGNTIYF,TGTGCCAGCAGTTACCCGCCAAACAGGGCTGGAAACACCATATATTTT
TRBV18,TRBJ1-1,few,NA,CASSIMSPGGEAFF,TGTGCCAGCTCAATTATGAGCCCTGGGGGTGAAGCTTTCTTT
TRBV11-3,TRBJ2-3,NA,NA,CASSLDSVLDTQYF,TGTGCCAGCAGCTTAGACTCGGTATTAGATACGCAGTATTTT
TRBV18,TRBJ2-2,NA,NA,CASSPGPGELFF,TGTGCCAGCTCACCAGGACCCGGGGAGCTGTTTTTT
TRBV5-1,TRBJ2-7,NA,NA,CASSLFTSRYEQYF,TGCGCCAGCAGCTTATTTACTAGCAGGTACGAGCAGTACTTC
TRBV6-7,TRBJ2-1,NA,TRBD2,CASSEAPGEGEQFF,TGTGCCAGCAGTGAAGCACCCGGGGAGGGTGAGCAGTTCTTC
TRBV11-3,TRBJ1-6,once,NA,CASSLQGHHNSPLHF,TGTGCCAGCAGCTTGCAGGGACACCATAATTCACCCCTCCACTTT
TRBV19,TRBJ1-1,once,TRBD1,CASRRTGRTEAFF,TGTGCCAGTAGAAGGACAGGGCGCACTGAAGCTTTCTTT
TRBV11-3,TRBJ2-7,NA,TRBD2,CASSATTSGRRYEQYF,TGTGCCAGCAGCGCGACCACTAGCGGGAGGAGGTACGAGCAGTACTTC
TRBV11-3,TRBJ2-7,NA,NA,CASSLTAGHLPYEQYF,TGTGCCAGCAGCTTAACGGCGGGCCACCTACCCTACGAGCAGTACTTC
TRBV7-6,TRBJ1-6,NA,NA,CASSLRGADNYNSPLHF,TGTGCCAGCAGCTTACGGGGGGCGGACAACTATAATTCACCCCTCCACTTT
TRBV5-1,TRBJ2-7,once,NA,CASSSSTGSWVYEQYF,TGCGCCAGCAGCTCGAGCACAGGGAGCTGGGTTTACGAGCAGTACTTC
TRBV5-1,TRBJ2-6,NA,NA,CASSGTGPGANVLTF,TGCGCCAGCAGCGGGACGGGGCCCGGGGCCAACGTCCTGACTTTC
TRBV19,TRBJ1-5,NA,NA,CASSQWVGSNQPQHF,TGTGCCAGTAGTCAATGGGTTGGAAGCAATCAGCCCCAGCATTTT
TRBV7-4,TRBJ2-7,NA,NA,CASSLARGGRGDGRNYEQYF,TGTGCCAGCAGCTTGGCCAGGGGAGGAAGGGGAGATGGGAGAAACTACGAGCAGTACTTC
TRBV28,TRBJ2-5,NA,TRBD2,CASRPLAGGEETQYF,TGTGCCAGCAGACCACTAGCGGGAGGGGAGGAGACCCAGTACTTC
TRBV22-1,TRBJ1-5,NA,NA,CASTTPASGNQPQHF,TGTGCCAGCACCACCCCGGCGTCGGGCAATCAGCCCCAGCATTTT
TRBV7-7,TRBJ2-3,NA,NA,CASSLNQRLPSQYF,TGTGCCAGCAGCTTAAATCAGCGACTCCCTTCGCAGTATTTT
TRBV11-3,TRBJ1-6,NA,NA,CASSLDMSYSPLHF,TGTGCCAGCAGCTTGGACATGTCGTATTCACCCCTCCACTTT
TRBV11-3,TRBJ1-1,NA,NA,CASSLRVRDTEAFF,TGTGCCAGCAGCTTACGGGTTCGGGACACTGAAGCTTTCTTT
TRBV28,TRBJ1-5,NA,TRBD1,CASSSTGTGSNQPQHF,TGTGCCAGCAGTTCCACCGGGACAGGGAGTAATCAGCCCCAGCATTTT
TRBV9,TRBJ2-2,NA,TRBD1,CAIGTDFNTGELFF,TGTGCCATCGGGACAGATTTCAACACCGGGGAGCTGTTTTTT
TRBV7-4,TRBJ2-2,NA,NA,CASSLALWPSTGELFF,TGTGCCAGCAGCTTAGCTCTATGGCCCTCCACCGGGGAGCTGTTTTTT